Sequencing of this T cell receptor (beta chain) was carried out in a study of T cell changes during pregnancy in multiple sclerosis. Profiling relied on immunoSEQ multiplex PCR, and the TCRdb table lists in-frame clones only, not all of them. The sample holds approximately 110,000 clones, 80% to 95% seen once. There are 13 residues in the CDR3. V lost 5 bases, J lost 5 bases, and 7 bases stayed unmatched. CDR1 is GTSNPN, CDR2 SVGIG, per germline (reference sequence). The sequence was collected from a female donor with multiple sclerosis, enrolled in a pregnancy study. The sample was peripheral blood, taken in the third trimester of pregnancy. This chain connects TRBV30 to TRBJ1-1; 8 bases fit TRBD1. The CDR3 is CAWGGQGGTEAFF. DNA for the CDR3: TGTGCCTGGGGTGGACAGGGCGGGACTGAAGCTTTCTTT. Based on the CDR3 plus reference TRBV30 and TRBJ1-1, the full variable domain is SQTIHQWPATLVQPVGSPLSLECTVEGTSNPNLYWYRQAAGRGLQLLFYSVGIGQISSEVPQNLSASRPQDRQFILSSKKLLLSDSGFYLCAWGGQGGTEAFFGQGTRLTVV.